The clone carrying this T cell receptor (beta chain) has more than one count but fewer than ten. TCRdb's copy holds only in-frame clones and misses some; the assay was immunoSEQ multiplex PCR. Here the sample spans approximately 92,000 clones, roughly 95% being singletons. This CDR3 spans 14 amino acids. Trimming stripped 0 bases from V and 4 bases from J, with 9 bases between. Germline CDR1 and CDR2: SEHNR and FQNEAQ (reference sequence). The sample comes from a study of OX40 agonist ivuxolimab in advanced cancers. Turning to the study itself: Hepatocellular carcinoma, melanoma, renal cell or head and neck cancer affected the dose-escalation patients.

This rearrangement joins TRBV7-9 to TRBJ1-2; unclear D gene. Sequencing was performed on CD4+ or CD8+ T cells sorted from blood, taken in a trial of the OX40 agonist ivuxolimab. This receptor was taken from an adult with an advanced solid tumor such as melanoma, head and neck, liver or kidney cancer. The CDR3 is CASSLAPSTYGYTF. The DNA of the CDR3 is TGTGCCAGCAGCTTAGCACCCAGCACCTATGGCTACACCTTC.